Listed below are T cell receptor beta chains from one sample, sequenced in a study of blood T cell repertoires in COVID-19. TCRdb's table, derived via immunoSEQ multiplex PCR, lists solely in-frame clones and lacks some. The data hold 350,000 to 500,000 clones, with roughly 90% observed a single time. The specimen was peripheral blood. The receptors were sampled from a man between 18 and 35 years old with COVID-19, enrolled during active disease. CDR3s include the opening cysteine and the closing phenylalanine or tryptophan. Fields, in order: D gene, J gene, clone size, V gene, CDR3 DNA, CDR3 protein. The D gene is left open where the match is weak. Only part of the rows carry a size: once, few, many, or a class if the clone is expanded.

TRBD2 TRBJ2-7 . TRBV13 TGTGCCAGCATCAAGGCCGGGACTAGCCTTAAGCAGTACTTC CASIKAGTSLKQYF
. TRBJ2-1 . TRBV29-1 TGCAGCGTTGAAGGTTTCATCTACAATGAGCAGTTCTTC CSVEGFIYNEQFF
TRBD1 TRBJ1-1 . TRBV11-3 TGTGCCAGCAGCAGGGGACAGGGGTCGGGGAACACTGAAGCTTTCTTT CASSRGQGSGNTEAFF
. TRBJ1-1 once TRBV27 TGTGCCAGCAGTTCCTCAAGTCGGGGTCAAGCTTTCTTT CASSSSSRGQAFF
. TRBJ2-1 . TRBV6-5 TGTGCCACCCTACAGGGACCCTCCTACAATGAGCAGTTCTTC CATLQGPSYNEQFF
TRBD1 TRBJ2-7 . TRBV6-5 TGTGCCAGCAGAAATACAGGGGGTGGCTACGAGCAGTACTTC CASRNTGGGYEQYF
. TRBJ1-1 . TRBV19 TGTGCCAGTAGTAGAGGACAGTCGGACACTGAAGCTTTCTTT CASSRGQSDTEAFF
. TRBJ2-1 . TRBV5-6 TGTGCCAGCAGCTTGGTTCCAGGTTCCGTCTCCTACAATGAGCAGTTCTTC CASSLVPGSVSYNEQFF
. TRBJ1-1 . TRBV6-5 TGTGCCAGCAGTTACTCCGGGGGGCTCTCTGTCGGGGCTTTCTTT CASSYSGGLSVGAFF
TRBD1 TRBJ2-7 once TRBV6-5 TGTGCCAGCGCCCGGGACAGGGGCAACGAGCAGTACTTC CASARDRGNEQYF
. TRBJ1-6 . TRBV5-6 TGTGCCAGCAGCTTGTTCAGGGCACCCCTCCACTTT CASSLFRAPLHF
. TRBJ2-7 . TRBV27 TGTGCCAGCAGTCACCGGGACTCGGCATACGAGCAGTACTTC CASSHRDSAYEQYF
. TRBJ2-7 . TRBV13 TGTGCCAGCAGCTTAAATGAGGGCGACTACGAGCAGTACTTC CASSLNEGDYEQYF
. TRBJ2-3 . TRBV6-5 TGTGCCAGCAGCTATTCGCTTATCGAGGCGCAGTATTTT CASSYSLIEAQYF
. TRBJ2-1 . TRBV12-3/TRBV12-4 TGTGCCAGCCTCCGGGTGGTTGGGGAGCAGTTCTTC CASLRVVGEQFF
. TRBJ2-6 . TRBV7-9 TGTGCCAGCAGCTTCGGACACCCCTCTGGGGCCAACGTCCTGACTTTC CASSFGHPSGANVLTF
TRBD1 TRBJ2-1 . TRBV7-3 TGTGCCAGCAGCTTAAGCGGACAGGGCTACAATGAGCAGTTCTTC CASSLSGQGYNEQFF
. TRBJ2-3 . TRBV20-1 TGCAGTGCTAGTGGTACTGGAGTTACGCAGTATTTT CSASGTGVTQYF
. TRBJ2-7 . TRBV25-1 TGTGCCAGCAGTGAATATTTCGGGGGTAGAGACGAGCAGTACTTC CASSEYFGGRDEQYF
TRBD1 TRBJ1-2 . TRBV7-8 TGTGCCAGCAGCGGGTGGGACAGAAGTAACTATGGCTACACCTTC CASSGWDRSNYGYTF
. TRBJ2-3 . TRBV7-9 TGTGCCAGCACCTCGTCCGGGAATTCAGATACGCAGTATTTT CASTSSGNSDTQYF
. TRBJ2-2 . TRBV6-5 TGTGCCAGCAGTTCAACCAGGGGCGGGAGCGGGGAGCTGTTTTTT CASSSTRGGSGELFF
TRBD1 TRBJ1-1 . TRBV7-9 TGTGCCAGCAGGATCGGACAGGGCAGAGTTGGGAGGAGTGAAGCTTTCTTT CASRIGQGRVGRSEAFF
. TRBJ2-1 once TRBV7-7 TGTGCCAGCAGCTTCGGCGGGGCGGGTGGCAATGAGCAGTTCTTC CASSFGGAGGNEQFF
. TRBJ2-3 . TRBV5-1 TGCGCCAGCAGGGCTACAGGCTCAGATACGCAGTATTTT CASRATGSDTQYF
. TRBJ1-6 . TRBV3-1/TRBV3-2 TGTGCCAGCAGCCCCCGCCTGGGGGCTAATTCACCCCTCCACTTT CASSPRLGANSPLHF
TRBD2 TRBJ2-1 . TRBV7-3 TGTGCCAGCAGCTACACTAGCGGCCTATACAATGAGCAGTTCTTC CASSYTSGLYNEQFF
. TRBJ2-7 . TRBV2 TGTGCCAGCAAGATATCGACTAGTCGACTGAGCGAGCAGTACTTC CASKISTSRLSEQYF
. TRBJ2-1 . TRBV7-6 TGTGCCAGCAGCTTAGGGTCCCCGGGGTCCAATGAGCAGTTCTTC CASSLGSPGSNEQFF
. TRBJ1-2 . TRBV21-1 TGTGCCAGCAGCAAAGTGAGGCAAAGGATTTATGGCTACACCTTC CASSKVRQRIYGYTF
TRBD1 TRBJ2-7 . TRBV7-2 TGTGCCAGCAGCTGGGGGACAGGGGGCCCCTACGAGCAGTACTTC CASSWGTGGPYEQYF
. TRBJ2-1 . TRBV23-1 TGCGCCAGCAGTCAATTCCCCGGGGGTTCCTACAATGAGCAGTTCTTC CASSQFPGGSYNEQFF
. TRBJ1-4 . TRBV30 TGTGCCTGGAGTGCCCCGGGGGGGAGCAATGAAAAACTGTTTTTT CAWSAPGGSNEKLFF
TRBD2 TRBJ2-5 once TRBV3-1/TRBV3-2 TGTGCCAGCAGCCAAGATAGGCAGGCGGGGGGGCCTCGCCGATCACGAGAGACCCAGTACTTC CASSQDRQAGGPRRSRETQYF
TRBD2 TRBJ2-1 . TRBV19 TGTGCCAGTAGAATAGCGGGGGGGCCCCATGAGCAGTTCTTC CASRIAGGPHEQFF
TRBD2 TRBJ2-5 . TRBV2 TGTGCCAGCAGTCCCGCTAGCGGGAGTAGGTCGAAGACCCAGTACTTC CASSPASGSRSKTQYF
TRBD2 TRBJ2-7 . TRBV15 TGTGCCACCAGCAGAGATATCAGCGGGGTGAACTACGAGCAGTACTTC CATSRDISGVNYEQYF
. TRBJ1-1 . TRBV5-1 TGCGCCAGCAGCCTCCAGTCACAACGGAGGACTGAAGCTTTCTTT CASSLQSQRRTEAFF
. TRBJ1-1 . TRBV19 TGTGCCAGCCGCCGTCAGGGAGGGCAGACTGAAGCTTTCTTT CASRRQGGQTEAFF
. TRBJ2-2 . TRBV19 TGTGCCAGCTGTAGCGGTCCGAACACCGGGGAGCTGTTTTTT CASCSGPNTGELFF
. TRBJ2-7 . TRBV12-3/TRBV12-4 TGTGCCAGCAGTTTACAGGGGTGGCACGAGCAGTACTTC CASSLQGWHEQYF
. TRBJ1-5 . TRBV19 TGTGCCAGTAGTTATGGACGGAGGAGCAATCAGCCCCAGCATTTT CASSYGRRSNQPQHF
. TRBJ2-5 few TRBV4-1 TGCGCCAGCAGCCAAGTCGGACTGGGTCAAGAGACCCAGTACTTC CASSQVGLGQETQYF
TRBD2 TRBJ2-1 . TRBV10-2 TGCGCCAGCAGCAAAGGACTAGTCGGTGAGCAGTTCTTC CASSKGLVGEQFF
TRBD2 TRBJ2-3 . TRBV13 TGTGCCAGCAGTCGAACTAGCGGTCACACAGATACGCAGTATTTT CASSRTSGHTDTQYF
. TRBJ2-7 . TRBV5-1 TGCGCCAGCAGCCTGGCCAGGGGAGAGTACGAGCAGTACTTC CASSLARGEYEQYF
TRBD1 TRBJ2-7 . TRBV5-1 TGCGCCAGCAGCTGGGACAGGTCTACCTACGAGCAGTACTTC CASSWDRSTYEQYF
. TRBJ1-1 . TRBV11-1 TGTGCCAGCAGCTCCGGGACTGGCACTGAAGCTTTCTTT CASSSGTGTEAFF
. TRBJ1-1 . TRBV21-1 TGTGCCAGCACCGGGGGGGGGAATCGAATGAACACTGAAGCTTTCTTT CASTGGGNRMNTEAFF